What follows are 5 T cell receptor beta chains derived from one specimen sequenced in a study of blood T cell repertoires in COVID-19. Clones were read by immunoSEQ multiplex PCR, and TCRdb kept only the in-frame ones, dropping some. The sample carries about 440,000 clones, roughly 88% recorded once. Sample: PBMCs or T cells enriched from blood (not recorded which). Source of these receptors: a man in his late teens or twenties who had recovered from COVID-19.

This chain joins TRBV12-5 and TRBJ1-2; D remains unclear. V gave up 0 bases and J gave up 6 bases, with 14 bases separating them. The length of the CDR3 is 15 residues. Germline V gives CDR1 LGHNT, CDR2 FRNRAP. The CDR3 reads CASGLVPGGVHGYTF. In DNA, the CDR3 is TGTGCTAGTGGTTTGGTACCGGGCGGGGTTCATGGCTACACCTTC.

In DNA, the CDR3 is TGTGCCTCCCTTAGCTCCTATAATTCACCCCTCCACTTT. Protein product: CASLSSYNSPLHF. The chain links TRBV28 to TRBJ1-6; no clear D gene. V was trimmed by 11 bases and J by 0 bases, leaving 8 bases between them. There are 13 residues in the CDR3. Germline CDR1 and CDR2: MDHEN and SYDVKM.

The chain couples TRBV7-2 to TRBJ1-2; weak D call: TRBD1 (5 bases). Germline CDR1 and CDR2: SGHTA and FQGNSA. Trimming took off 5 bases at V and 5 bases at J, with 18 bases between the two ends. CDR3 length: 15 amino acids. CDR3 region: CASSPGSATAYGYTF. In nucleotides, the CDR3 is TGTGCCAGCAGCCCTGGGTCCGCGACAGCTTATGGCTACACCTTC.

This chain joins TRBV24-1 and TRBJ2-7, with D perhaps matching TRBD2 (5 bases). CDR1 and CDR2 (germline): KGHDR, SFDVKD. This CDR3 is 17 amino acids long. V was trimmed by 6 bases and J by 2 bases, leaving 22 bases between them. CDR3 DNA sequence: TGTGCCACCAGTTCGGGAAAGGCTACCCGTACCCCCTACGAGCAGTACTTC. The encoded protein is CATSSGKATRTPYEQYF.

The genes are TRBV10-3 and TRBJ2-1; D may be TRBD2 (5 bases). The germline CDR1 and CDR2 sequences are ENHRY and SYGVKD. The CDR3 spans 15 residues. V lost 3 bases and J 9 bases, leaving 18 bases between the germline ends. CDR3 bases: TGTGCCATCAGTGATGAGAGACCGGGGTACGGTGAGCAGTTCTTC. Protein: CAISDERPGYGEQFF.